This TCR beta chain was captured by sequencing in a study of T cells in Graves' hyperthyroidism and ophthalmopathy. TCR beta CDR3 region amplification was performed from RNA transcripts. HTBI primers were employed in a first-round RT-PCR of the TCR CDR3. TCRdb reprocessed the multiplex PCR reads with MiXCR, giving one entry per CDR3 protein. The sample includes around 290,000 distinct CDR3 sequences, about an eighth of them seen just once. Points on this clonotype: This may be a read error, as it is one base from a much larger clone.

Per the germline V gene, CDR1 is GTSNPN and CDR2 is SVGIG (reference sequence). This CDR3 is 14 amino acids long. Trimming took off 4 bases at V and 9 bases at J, with 19 bases between the two ends. The chain carries TRBV30 and TRBJ2-4; D could derive from TRBD1 or TRBD2 (5 bases each). The sequence came from a woman in her forties with Graves' hyperthyroidism. The material sequenced was blood. The CDR3 here is CAWTVTGLGSIQYF. CDR3 bases: TGTGCCTGGACGGTAACAGGCCTTGGGAGCATTCAGTACTTC.